The rows below give T cell receptor beta chains drawn from one sample of a study of blood T cell repertoires in COVID-19. Here immunoSEQ multiplex PCR was the method, and the copy in TCRdb shows in-frame clones only, minus some. This sample has around 150,000 clones, with roughly 80% found just once. The sequencing input was peripheral blood. The source is a man in his fifties or sixties with active or convalescent COVID-19. The CDR3 runs from the conserved cysteine through the conserved F or W. Fields, in order: clone size, J gene, D gene, V gene, CDR3 DNA, CDR3 protein. D genes are given only for firm matches. A clone size is listed for some rows: how often the clone was seen (once, few, many), or a class if it is expanded.

clone size: NA; J gene: TRBJ2-3; D gene: NA; V gene: TRBV24-1; CDR3 DNA: TGTGCCACCAGTGATTTCGGTAGTTTTACAGATACGCAGTATTTT; CDR3 protein: CATSDFGSFTDTQYF
clone size: NA; J gene: TRBJ2-3; D gene: NA; V gene: TRBV5-1; CDR3 DNA: TGCGCCAGCATGGGGGGTCCGGGAGCAGATACGCAGTATTTT; CDR3 protein: CASMGGPGADTQYF
clone size: NA; J gene: TRBJ2-5; D gene: TRBD2; V gene: TRBV5-1; CDR3 DNA: TGCGCCAGCAGCTTAGAGACTAGCGGGGGCGGGGAGACCCAGTACTTC; CDR3 protein: CASSLETSGGGETQYF
clone size: NA; J gene: TRBJ2-2; D gene: TRBD2; V gene: TRBV7-3; CDR3 DNA: TGTGCCAGCAGCTTAAGCGGGAGAGAGACCGGGGAGCTGTTTTTT; CDR3 protein: CASSLSGRETGELFF
clone size: NA; J gene: TRBJ2-3; D gene: TRBD2; V gene: TRBV7-3; CDR3 DNA: TGTGCCAGCAGCTCACAACTAGCGGGAGGATCTGATACGCAGTATTTT; CDR3 protein: CASSSQLAGGSDTQYF
clone size: once; J gene: TRBJ2-1; D gene: NA; V gene: TRBV7-2; CDR3 DNA: TGTGCCAGCAGCTTAGTTCGGGGAAATGAGCAGTTCTTC; CDR3 protein: CASSLVRGNEQFF
clone size: NA; J gene: TRBJ2-7; D gene: TRBD1; V gene: TRBV13; CDR3 DNA: TGTGCCAGCAGCTCCGGGACAGGGGGCAAGCAGTACTTC; CDR3 protein: CASSSGTGGKQYF
clone size: NA; J gene: TRBJ2-7; D gene: TRBD1; V gene: TRBV28; CDR3 DNA: TGTGCCAGCAGTTTACGACCCGGGACAGGGTTGCGGGATGAGCAGTACTTC; CDR3 protein: CASSLRPGTGLRDEQYF
clone size: NA; J gene: TRBJ2-6; D gene: TRBD1; V gene: TRBV15; CDR3 DNA: TGTGCCACCAGCAGGACAGGGTCTGGGGCCAACGTCCTGACTTTC; CDR3 protein: CATSRTGSGANVLTF
clone size: NA; J gene: TRBJ2-1; D gene: NA; V gene: TRBV9; CDR3 DNA: TGTGCCAGCAGCGTCGAGGGCGGTTACACAAGCTCCTACAATGAGCAGTTCTTC; CDR3 protein: CASSVEGGYTSSYNEQFF
clone size: once; J gene: TRBJ2-5; D gene: NA; V gene: TRBV5-1; CDR3 DNA: TGCGCCAGCAGCTTGGACAACCCCGGGCAAGAGACCCAGTACTTC; CDR3 protein: CASSLDNPGQETQYF
clone size: NA; J gene: TRBJ2-1; D gene: TRBD2; V gene: TRBV4-1; CDR3 DNA: TGCGCCAGCAGCCAAGCGCCGGCGGGGAGCGGGAGAGGAATTGAGCAGTTCTTC; CDR3 protein: CASSQAPAGSGRGIEQFF
clone size: few; J gene: TRBJ2-2; D gene: NA; V gene: TRBV7-9; CDR3 DNA: TGTGCCAGCAGCTCCCCTGGAGGTAGCCGTTCCACCGGGGAGCTGTTTTTT; CDR3 protein: CASSSPGGSRSTGELFF
clone size: NA; J gene: TRBJ1-1; D gene: TRBD1; V gene: TRBV19; CDR3 DNA: TGTGCCAGTAGTATACTACAGGGGATGGGTGGCACTGAAGCTTTCTTT; CDR3 protein: CASSILQGMGGTEAFF
clone size: NA; J gene: TRBJ2-1; D gene: NA; V gene: TRBV6-5; CDR3 DNA: TGTGCCAGCAAGGGTAGCGGCCCCAATGAGCAGTTCTTC; CDR3 protein: CASKGSGPNEQFF
clone size: NA; J gene: TRBJ2-5; D gene: TRBD1; V gene: TRBV28; CDR3 DNA: TGTGCCAGCAGCCGTCCGGGACAGGGGAGAGAGACCCAGTACTTC; CDR3 protein: CASSRPGQGRETQYF
clone size: NA; J gene: TRBJ1-5; D gene: NA; V gene: TRBV6-5; CDR3 DNA: TGTGCCAGCAGCAGGACTACCAATCAGCCCCAGCATTTT; CDR3 protein: CASSRTTNQPQHF
clone size: NA; J gene: TRBJ1-2; D gene: NA; V gene: TRBV27; CDR3 DNA: TGTGCCAGCAGTTTATTGGGGGCGGATGGCTACACCTTC; CDR3 protein: CASSLLGADGYTF
clone size: NA; J gene: TRBJ2-3; D gene: TRBD1; V gene: TRBV19; CDR3 DNA: TGTGCCAGTAGTACCCGACAGGGGAGCACAGATACGCAGTATTTT; CDR3 protein: CASSTRQGSTDTQYF
clone size: NA; J gene: TRBJ2-7; D gene: TRBD1; V gene: TRBV28; CDR3 DNA: TGTGCCAGCAGTTTATTCCAGGGGGCTGCCGAGCAGTACTTC; CDR3 protein: CASSLFQGAAEQYF
clone size: NA; J gene: TRBJ1-5; D gene: NA; V gene: TRBV3-1/TRBV3-2; CDR3 DNA: TGTGCCAGCAGTTATGGACACCGCCGGCATTTT; CDR3 protein: CASSYGHRRHF
clone size: NA; J gene: TRBJ2-7; D gene: NA; V gene: TRBV9; CDR3 DNA: TGTGCCAGCAGCGTAGAACCAGGTCCCTACGAGCAGTACTTC; CDR3 protein: CASSVEPGPYEQYF
clone size: NA; J gene: TRBJ2-3; D gene: NA; V gene: TRBV2; CDR3 DNA: TGTGCCAGCAGTGAAACCCGGACCACAGGAGATACGCAGTATTTT; CDR3 protein: CASSETRTTGDTQYF
clone size: NA; J gene: TRBJ1-4; D gene: TRBD1; V gene: TRBV10-1; CDR3 DNA: TGCGCCAGCTCCCAGACCGGGACAGGAGATGAAAAACTGTTTTTT; CDR3 protein: CASSQTGTGDEKLFF
clone size: NA; J gene: TRBJ2-1; D gene: NA; V gene: TRBV24-1; CDR3 DNA: TGTGCCACCAGTGATCACGCCGGGACCGAACAGGGTGAGCAGTTCTTC; CDR3 protein: CATSDHAGTEQGEQFF
clone size: NA; J gene: TRBJ1-1; D gene: TRBD1; V gene: TRBV4-2; CDR3 DNA: TGTGCCAGCAGCCCGACAGGGGGCAACACTGAAGCTTTCTTT; CDR3 protein: CASSPTGGNTEAFF
clone size: NA; J gene: TRBJ1-6; D gene: NA; V gene: TRBV14; CDR3 DNA: TGTGCCAGCAGCCAAGATGGGGGGGCTCGGAATTCACCCCTCCACTTT; CDR3 protein: CASSQDGGARNSPLHF
clone size: few; J gene: TRBJ1-2; D gene: TRBD1; V gene: TRBV18; CDR3 DNA: TGTGCCAGCTCACTGACCGCCGGCGACAGGGGAGAAGGCTACACCTTC; CDR3 protein: CASSLTAGDRGEGYTF
clone size: once; J gene: TRBJ1-2; D gene: NA; V gene: TRBV24-1; CDR3 DNA: TGTGCCACCAGTGATTCTCTTAGCGGCTACACCTTC; CDR3 protein: CATSDSLSGYTF
clone size: NA; J gene: TRBJ2-7; D gene: TRBD1; V gene: TRBV7-9; CDR3 DNA: TGTGCCAGCAGCCTCTTTATCGGACAGGGGGCTTCCTACGAGCAGTACTTC; CDR3 protein: CASSLFIGQGASYEQYF
clone size: NA; J gene: TRBJ2-7; D gene: TRBD1; V gene: TRBV28; CDR3 DNA: TGTGCCAGCAGTTTAAGGGACAGGGGCTACGAGCAGTACTTC; CDR3 protein: CASSLRDRGYEQYF
clone size: NA; J gene: TRBJ2-2; D gene: TRBD2; V gene: TRBV11-1; CDR3 DNA: TGTGCCAGCAGCGTCAGCGGGAAAGTGGCCGGGGAGCTGTTTTTT; CDR3 protein: CASSVSGKVAGELFF
clone size: once; J gene: TRBJ2-7; D gene: NA; V gene: TRBV11-2; CDR3 DNA: TGTGCCAGCAGCTTAGAGATAGCCCTAGAGTACGAGCAGTACTTC; CDR3 protein: CASSLEIALEYEQYF
clone size: NA; J gene: TRBJ1-4; D gene: NA; V gene: TRBV2; CDR3 DNA: TGTGCCAGCAGTGGGGGCAGAGATGAAAAACTGTTTTTT; CDR3 protein: CASSGGRDEKLFF
clone size: NA; J gene: TRBJ2-1; D gene: TRBD2; V gene: TRBV19; CDR3 DNA: TGTGCCAGTAGTATGGGGACTAGTACACCCAATGAGCAGTTCTTC; CDR3 protein: CASSMGTSTPNEQFF
clone size: NA; J gene: TRBJ2-7; D gene: NA; V gene: TRBV15; CDR3 DNA: TGTGCCACCAGCAGAGAAGCCAACAGATACTACGAGCAGTACTTC; CDR3 protein: CATSREANRYYEQYF
clone size: once; J gene: TRBJ2-3; D gene: NA; V gene: TRBV9; CDR3 DNA: TGTGCCAGCAGCGTACGGAGTCTTGAAGATACGCAGTATTTT; CDR3 protein: CASSVRSLEDTQYF
clone size: NA; J gene: TRBJ2-3; D gene: NA; V gene: TRBV18; CDR3 DNA: TGTGCCAGCTCCGACAGACAGTTCGGCACAGATACGCAGTATTTT; CDR3 protein: CASSDRQFGTDTQYF
clone size: NA; J gene: TRBJ2-2; D gene: TRBD2; V gene: TRBV29-1; CDR3 DNA: TGCAGCGCGGGGGGGGCCCACGAAACCGGGGAGCTGTTTTTT; CDR3 protein: CSAGGAHETGELFF
clone size: NA; J gene: TRBJ2-7; D gene: NA; V gene: TRBV2; CDR3 DNA: TGTGCCACCCAAAGGGAGGAACTAGCTCGCGAGCAGTACTTC; CDR3 protein: CATQREELAREQYF
clone size: NA; J gene: TRBJ2-3; D gene: NA; V gene: TRBV29-1; CDR3 DNA: TGCAGCGTTGAAGTCGGGGGTCTCCCGGGGGAGCCCACAGATACGCAGTATTTT; CDR3 protein: CSVEVGGLPGEPTDTQYF
clone size: NA; J gene: TRBJ2-1; D gene: NA; V gene: TRBV9; CDR3 DNA: TGTGCCAGCAGCGTAGAAGGGGAAGACAATGAGCAGTTCTTC; CDR3 protein: CASSVEGEDNEQFF
clone size: NA; J gene: TRBJ1-3; D gene: TRBD1; V gene: TRBV10-1; CDR3 DNA: TGCGCCAGCAGTGAGTCCTGGACAGGGAGAGTTGGTGGAAACACCATATATTTT; CDR3 protein: CASSESWTGRVGGNTIYF
clone size: NA; J gene: TRBJ1-3; D gene: TRBD1; V gene: TRBV19; CDR3 DNA: TGTGCCAGTAGTCTCCGGGACAGGGGATTGTTTGCTGGAAACACCATATATTTT; CDR3 protein: CASSLRDRGLFAGNTIYF
clone size: NA; J gene: TRBJ1-3; D gene: NA; V gene: TRBV19; CDR3 DNA: TGTGCCAGTCGACAGAGCTCTGGAAACACCATATATTTT; CDR3 protein: CASRQSSGNTIYF
clone size: NA; J gene: TRBJ2-3; D gene: TRBD2; V gene: TRBV19; CDR3 DNA: TGTGCCAGTAGTATAGAGGCCAAGCGGGGGTACTCAGATACGCAGTATTTT; CDR3 protein: CASSIEAKRGYSDTQYF
clone size: NA; J gene: TRBJ1-1; D gene: NA; V gene: TRBV6-5; CDR3 DNA: TGTGCCAGCAGTTACGGGGGCCAGAACACTGAAGCTTTCTTT; CDR3 protein: CASSYGGQNTEAFF
clone size: NA; J gene: TRBJ1-4; D gene: TRBD1; V gene: TRBV5-1; CDR3 DNA: TGCGCCAGCAGCTCCGGGACAGGGTCGATTGAAAAACTGTTTTTT; CDR3 protein: CASSSGTGSIEKLFF
clone size: NA; J gene: TRBJ1-5; D gene: NA; V gene: TRBV28; CDR3 DNA: TGTGCCAGCAGACAGGATGCGGGGAATCAGCCCCAGCATTTT; CDR3 protein: CASRQDAGNQPQHF
clone size: NA; J gene: TRBJ2-1; D gene: TRBD2; V gene: TRBV11-3; CDR3 DNA: TGTGCCAGCAGCTTATTGGCGGGACTAGCGGGAAACAATGAGCAGTTCTTC; CDR3 protein: CASSLLAGLAGNNEQFF
clone size: few; J gene: TRBJ2-1; D gene: TRBD2; V gene: TRBV14; CDR3 DNA: TGTGCCAGCAGCCGTAGCGGGAGGGCCTACAATGAGCAGTTCTTC; CDR3 protein: CASSRSGRAYNEQFF
clone size: NA; J gene: TRBJ2-5; D gene: TRBD2; V gene: TRBV27; CDR3 DNA: TGTGCCAGCAGTATCGGACTAGCGGGAGGGCCTCTCAAGACCCAGTACTTC; CDR3 protein: CASSIGLAGGPLKTQYF
clone size: NA; J gene: TRBJ2-4; D gene: TRBD2; V gene: TRBV6-1; CDR3 DNA: TGTGCCAGCAGTGAATGGACTAGCGGGAGTTACATTCAGTACTTC; CDR3 protein: CASSEWTSGSYIQYF
clone size: few; J gene: TRBJ2-7; D gene: TRBD2; V gene: TRBV28; CDR3 DNA: TGTGCCAGCAGAGACGCTAGCGGGAGGTACGAGCAGTACTTC; CDR3 protein: CASRDASGRYEQYF
clone size: NA; J gene: TRBJ2-4; D gene: NA; V gene: TRBV28; CDR3 DNA: TGTGCCAGCAGTCCGCAACGGGCCAAAAACATTCAGTACTTC; CDR3 protein: CASSPQRAKNIQYF
clone size: NA; J gene: TRBJ2-7; D gene: TRBD1; V gene: TRBV11-3; CDR3 DNA: TGTGCCAGCAGCCAGGGACAGAGCTCCTACGAGCAGTACTTC; CDR3 protein: CASSQGQSSYEQYF
clone size: NA; J gene: TRBJ1-2; D gene: NA; V gene: TRBV3-1/TRBV3-2; CDR3 DNA: TGTGCCAGCAGCCAAGGCAGGCGGGCAGATGGCTACACCTTC; CDR3 protein: CASSQGRRADGYTF